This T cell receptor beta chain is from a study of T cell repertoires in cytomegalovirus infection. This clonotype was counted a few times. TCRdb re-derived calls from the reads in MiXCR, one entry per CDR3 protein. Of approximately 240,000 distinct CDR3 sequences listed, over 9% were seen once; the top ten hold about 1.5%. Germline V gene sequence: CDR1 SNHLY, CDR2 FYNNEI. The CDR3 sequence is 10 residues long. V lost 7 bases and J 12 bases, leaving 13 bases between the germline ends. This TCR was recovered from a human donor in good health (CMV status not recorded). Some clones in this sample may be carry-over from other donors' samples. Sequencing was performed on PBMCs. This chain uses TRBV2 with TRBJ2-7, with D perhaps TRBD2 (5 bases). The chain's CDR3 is CASTGLEGYF. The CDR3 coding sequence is TGTGCCAGCACCGGACTTGAGGGGTACTTC. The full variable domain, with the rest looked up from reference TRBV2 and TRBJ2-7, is EPEVTQTPSHQVTQMGQEVILRCVPISNHLYFYWYRQILGQKVEFLVSFYNNEISEKSEIFDDQFSVERPDGSNFTLKIRSTKLEDSAMYFCASTGLEGYFGPGTRLTVT.